Below are 24 T cell receptor beta chains sequenced from a single sample in a study of radiotherapy plus CTLA-4 blockade in lung cancer. Produced via immunoSEQ multiplex PCR; TCRdb's table is partial and in-frame only. The data show about 48,000 clones, roughly 80% seen once. The input for sequencing was peripheral blood, taken from a patient treated with radiotherapy plus ipilimumab. Every receptor here comes from a human donor with non-small cell lung cancer who had stable disease on radiotherapy plus ipilimumab.

This clone was seen a few times. This chain connects TRBV2 to TRBJ2-2; D is unclear. Germline CDR1 SNHLY, CDR2 FYNNEI. V lost 3 bases and J lost 6, with 11 bases in between. This CDR3 spans 14 amino acids. The CDR3 spells CASSEYGFAGELFF. The CDR3 region has the DNA TGTGCCAGCAGTGAGTACGGGTTCGCCGGGGAGCTGTTTTTT.

As DNA, the CDR3 is TGTGCCAGCACCTCGGCCGGCCTAGCGGGAGTTGATGAGCAGTTCTTC. Its protein product is CASTSAGLAGVDEQFF. The V gene is TRBV7-2, the J gene TRBJ2-1; 10 nucleotides line up with TRBD2. Germline trimming cut 7 bases from V and 8 bases from J; bases unmatched to any gene: 14. The CDR3 contains 16 residues. The germline V gene encodes CDR1 SGHTA and CDR2 FQGNSA.

DNA of the CDR3: TGTGCCAGCAGCCCGACTCCGGGCTCCTACAATGAGCAGTTCTTC. It codes for CASSPTPGSYNEQFF. V usage is TRBV14 and J usage is TRBJ2-1, with unresolved D. The CDR3 contains 15 residues. Trimming took 4 bases from V and 0 from J, leaving 10 bases between them. The V gene's germline CDR1 is SGHDN and CDR2 FVKESK. The entire variable domain, with the rest obtained from reference TRBV14 and TRBJ2-1, is as follows: EAGVTQFPSHSVIEKGQTVTLRCDPISGHDNLYWYRRVMGKEIKFLLHFVKESKQDESGMPNNRFLAERTGGTYSTLKVQPAELEDSGVYFCASSPTPGSYNEQFFGPGTRLTVL.

As for this clone: One end of the junction varies from germline; a read error may be responsible. This chain links TRBV13 with TRBJ1-2; 8 nucleotides line up with TRBD1. The CDR3 is made up of 13 amino acids. Germline CDR1 is PRHDT and CDR2 is FYEKMQ (reference sequence). CDR3 DNA sequence: TGTGCCAGCAGCTTGGAGGACAGGGAAGGCTCCACCTTC. This sequence encodes CASSLEDREGSTF. Supplemented by reference TRBV13 and TRBJ1-2, the full variable domain reads AAGVIQSPRHLIKEKRETATLKCYPIPRHDTVYWYQQGPGQDPQFLISFYEKMQSDKGSIPDRFSAQQFSDYHSELNMSSLELGDSALYFCASSLEDREGSTFGSGTRLTVV.

The chain recombines TRBV19 with TRBJ2-7; 8 bases agree with TRBD1. This CDR3 is built from 19 residues. Trimming removed 0 bases from V and 4 bases from J; junction bases left unmatched: 17. From germline, CDR1 is LNHDA and CDR2 SQIVND (reference sequence). The DNA of the CDR3 is TGTGCCAGTAGTATAGATCGCACAGGGGGAATTCGATCTCCATACGAGCAGTACTTC. Protein sequence: CASSIDRTGGIRSPYEQYF.

J is TRBJ2-7 and V is TRBV5-8, with 9 bases lining up with TRBD1. CDR3 length: 16 amino acids. Unmatched junction bases numbered 7, after V lost 2 bases and J lost 1 base. The germline gives CDR1 SGHTS, CDR2 YDEGEE. Here the CDR3 DNA reads TGTGCCAGCAGCTTCGTACCGGGACAGGGATCCTACGAGCAGTACTTC. Protein product: CASSFVPGQGSYEQYF.

This sequence joins TRBV5-6 and TRBJ2-3, with TRBD1 as a possible D gene (6 bases). The CDR3 extends over 16 amino acids. Germline loops: CDR1 SGHDT, CDR2 YYEEEE. V dropped 0 bases and J dropped 2 bases, with 13 bases sitting between them. Here the CDR3 reads CASSLEQGFPTDTQYF. The CDR3 DNA reads as TGTGCCAGCAGCTTGGAGCAGGGGTTCCCCACAGATACGCAGTATTTT.

The chain joins TRBV7-8 to TRBJ2-7, with 9 bases lining up with TRBD1. The CDR3 is 16 residues long. Germline V gene data show CDR1 as SGHVS and CDR2 as FQNEAQ. J lost 5 bases, V lost 2 bases, and 10 bases had no gene match. CDR3 DNA sequence: TGTGCCAGCAGCTTAATGGTGGGACAGGGTTCGCACGAGCAGTACTTC. It specifies CASSLMVGQGSHEQYF.

The rearrangement joins TRBV21-1 to TRBJ1-6; TRBD1, as called in the table, went unchecked against the DNA. TRBV21-1 corresponds to a pseudogene. The CDR3 runs 11 residues. CDR3 sequence: CATQYDRLLHF. The CDR3 DNA follows: TGTGCCACCCAGTACGACAGGCTCCTCCACTTT.

The chain is built from TRBV4-1 and TRBJ2-1; 8 bases line up with TRBD2. The junction had 6 bases not matched to a gene; V was cut back by 0 bases and J by 2 bases. Germline V gene lookup returns CDR1 MGHRA and CDR2 YSYEKL. CDR3 length: 17 amino acids. CDR3 loop: CASSQDPGGVAYNEQFF. The CDR3 DNA reads TGCGCCAGCAGCCAAGATCCCGGGGGGGTTGCCTACAATGAGCAGTTCTTC.

This clone was seen more than once but under ten times. The chain links TRBV19 to TRBJ1-6, with unresolved D. Trimming took 0 bases from V and 7 from J, leaving 7 bases between them. Germline V CDR1 and CDR2: LNHDA, SQIVND (reference sequence). The CDR3 length is 14 residues. The CDR3 spells CASSIDPRNSPLHF. CDR3 in DNA: TGTGCCAGTAGTATAGATCCGAGAAATTCACCCCTCCACTTT.

This chain uses TRBV9 with TRBJ2-2; D possibly corresponds to TRBD1 (5 bases). Trimming removed 0 bases at V and 3 bases at J, with 9 bases between. Germline CDR1 and CDR2: SGDLS and YYNGEE. This CDR3 has 15 amino acids. For the CDR3, the DNA is TGTGCCAGCAGCGTAGAACAGGCCTACACCGGGGAGCTGTTTTTT. Translating gives CASSVEQAYTGELFF. Full variable domain (outside the CDR3, taken from reference TRBV9 and TRBJ2-2): DSGVTQTPKHLITATGQRVTLRCSPRSGDLSVYWYQQSLDQGLQFLIQYYNGEERAKGNILERFSAQQFPDLHSELNLSSLELGDSALYFCASSVEQAYTGELFFGEGSRLTVL.

The chain employs TRBV11-1 and TRBJ2-1, with D possibly TRBD2 on 5 matching bases. V was trimmed by 2 bases and J by 8 bases, leaving 10 bases between them. This CDR3 is built from 13 residues. Germline V gives CDR1 SGHAT, CDR2 FQDESV (reference sequence). The CDR3 is CASSLNPRDEQFF. CDR3 nucleotides: TGTGCCAGCAGCTTAAACCCGAGGGATGAGCAGTTCTTC.

This chain joins TRBV27 and TRBJ2-5; D is undetermined. The CDR3 totals 13 residues. V dropped 3 bases and J dropped 4 bases, with 9 bases sitting between them. Germline CDR1 and CDR2: MNHEY and SMNVEV (reference sequence). The DNA for the CDR3 is TGTGCCAGCAGTTTGTCATCAATAGAGACCCAGTACTTC. Translated, it gives CASSLSSIETQYF.

This chain links TRBV7-9 with TRBJ1-4, with D uncertain. CDR3 length: 16 residues. Germline assignment: CDR1 SEHNR and CDR2 FQNEAQ (reference sequence). The ends were cut back, 1 base at V and 0 bases at J, with 9 bases in the middle. The CDR3 DNA sequence: TGTGCCAGCAGCTTAGTTTCCGGAGCAACTAATGAAAAACTGTTTTTT. This sequence encodes CASSLVSGATNEKLFF.

The chain uses TRBV5-6 and TRBJ1-2, with a weak D call TRBD1 (5 bases). The V gene's germline CDR1 is SGHDT and CDR2 YYEEEE. This CDR3 region has 11 residues. V was pared by 8 bases and J by 4 bases, with 9 bases between. For the CDR3, the DNA is TGTGCCAGTAGCGACAGCTATGGCTACACCTTC. Translation gives CASSDSYGYTF.

This clone was seen a handful of times. This rearrangement joins TRBV11-3 to TRBJ2-3; 14 bases agree with TRBD2. The CDR3 extends over 18 amino acids. V lost 5 bases to trimming and J lost 3 bases; unmatched junction nucleotides: 10. CDR1 SGHNT and CDR2 YENEEA come from the germline V gene. CDR3 amino acids: CASSAGLAGGPATDTQYF. The CDR3 DNA is TGTGCCAGCAGCGCCGGACTAGCGGGAGGACCAGCGACAGATACGCAGTATTTT.

The chain joins TRBV28 to TRBJ1-2; TRBD1 aligns across 8 bases. Trimming at V came to 4 bases and at J to 8 bases, leaving 9 bases not matched to a gene. The CDR3 spans 14 residues. Germline V gene sequence: CDR1 MDHEN, CDR2 SYDVKM. In nucleotides, the CDR3 is TGTGCCAGCAGTTCGGGTGGCAGGGGGCAAGGCTACACCTTC. It is translated as CASSSGGRGQGYTF.

This chain connects TRBV6-1 to TRBJ2-3, with a weak D call TRBD1 (5 bases). CDR3 length: 13 residues. V shed 5 bases and J shed 2 bases, with 8 bases lying between them. Germline V CDR1 and CDR2: MNHNS, SASEGT. The CDR3, as DNA: TGTGCCAGCAGTTGGGGCTCCACAGATACGCAGTATTTT. This translates into CASSWGSTDTQYF.

The chain joins TRBV6-5 to TRBJ2-2; 7 bases match TRBD2. Germline trimming cut 2 bases from V and 5 bases from J; bases unmatched to any gene: 5. The V gene's germline CDR1 is MNHEY and CDR2 SVGAGI. The CDR3 runs 15 residues. The CDR3 reads CASSYGGVFTGELFF. In nucleotides, the CDR3 is TGTGCCAGCAGTTACGGGGGGGTTTTTACCGGGGAGCTGTTTTTT.

V is TRBV5-1 and J is TRBJ2-1; a possible D gene is TRBD1 (5 bases). This CDR3 has 12 residues. V dropped 0 bases and J dropped 7 bases, with 5 bases sitting between them. Germline values: CDR1 SGHRS, CDR2 YFSETQ. The CDR3 region is CASSLAGNEQFF. CDR3 in DNA: TGCGCCAGCAGCTTGGCAGGGAATGAGCAGTTCTTC.

This clone has only a few counts. The chain couples TRBV11-2 to TRBJ2-3, with TRBD1 as a possible D gene (6 bases). This CDR3 region has 14 residues. The V end was cut by 2 bases, the J end by 4 bases, with 10 bases between. Germline V gives CDR1 SGHAT, CDR2 FQNNGV. The CDR3 DNA reads as TGTGCCAGCAGCTTATATGGGGGCGCAGATACGCAGTATTTT. Translated: CASSLYGGADTQYF.

The J gene is TRBJ2-2, the V gene TRBV5-1; 10 bases map to TRBD2. Trimming at V came to 5 bases and at J to 2 bases, leaving 9 bases not matched to a gene. The CDR3 runs to 17 residues. Per germline, CDR1 SGHRS and CDR2 YFSETQ. The CDR3 DNA reads as TGCGCCAGCAGGAGACAGTTACTAGCGGGAAACACCGGGGAGCTGTTTTTT. The encoded protein is CASRRQLLAGNTGELFF.

The chain combines TRBV6-1 with TRBJ1-2, with D maybe TRBD1 (5 bases). The CDR3 extends over 14 amino acids. Germline CDR1 reads MNHNS; CDR2 reads SASEGT. V lost 2 bases and J 6 bases, leaving 13 bases between the germline ends. This CDR3 is CASSEPGGWHGYTF. CDR3 sequence (DNA): TGTGCCAGCAGTGAACCGGGGGGGTGGCATGGCTACACCTTC.